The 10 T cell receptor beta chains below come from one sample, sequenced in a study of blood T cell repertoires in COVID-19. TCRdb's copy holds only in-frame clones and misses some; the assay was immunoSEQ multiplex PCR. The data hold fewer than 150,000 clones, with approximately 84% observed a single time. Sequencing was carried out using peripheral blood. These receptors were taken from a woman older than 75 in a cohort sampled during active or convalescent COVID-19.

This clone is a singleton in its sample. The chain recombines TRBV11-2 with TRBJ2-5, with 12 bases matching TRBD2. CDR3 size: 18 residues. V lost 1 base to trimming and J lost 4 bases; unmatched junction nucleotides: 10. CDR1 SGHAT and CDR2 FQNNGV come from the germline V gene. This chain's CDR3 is CASSLGVASGGARETQYF. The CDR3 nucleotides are TGTGCCAGCAGCTTAGGGGTCGCTAGCGGGGGGGCCCGAGAGACCCAGTACTTC.

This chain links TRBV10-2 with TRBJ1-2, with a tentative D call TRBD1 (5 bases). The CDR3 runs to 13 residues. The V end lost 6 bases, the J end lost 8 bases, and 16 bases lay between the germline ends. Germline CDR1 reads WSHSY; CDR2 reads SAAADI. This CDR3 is CASSGPNGGGYTF. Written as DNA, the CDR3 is TGCGCCAGCAGCGGACCCAACGGGGGGGGCTACACCTTC.

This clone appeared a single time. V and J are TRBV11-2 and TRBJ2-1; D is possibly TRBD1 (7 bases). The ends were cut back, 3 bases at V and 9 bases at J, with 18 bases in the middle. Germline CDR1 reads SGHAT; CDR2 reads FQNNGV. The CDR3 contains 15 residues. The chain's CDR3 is CASSFTRQGAGEQFF. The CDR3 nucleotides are TGTGCCAGCAGCTTTACCCGACAGGGAGCGGGTGAGCAGTTCTTC.

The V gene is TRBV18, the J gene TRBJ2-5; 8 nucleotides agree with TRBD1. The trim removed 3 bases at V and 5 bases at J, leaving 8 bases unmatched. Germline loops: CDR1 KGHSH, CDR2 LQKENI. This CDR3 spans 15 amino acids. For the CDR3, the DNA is TGTGCCAGCTCACCCAACCAGGGGGCCCTTGAGACCCAGTACTTC. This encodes CASSPNQGALETQYF.

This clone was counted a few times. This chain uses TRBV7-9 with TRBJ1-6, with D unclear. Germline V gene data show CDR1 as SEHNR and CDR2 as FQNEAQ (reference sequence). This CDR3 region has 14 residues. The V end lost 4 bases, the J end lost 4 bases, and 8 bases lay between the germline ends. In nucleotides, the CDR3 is TGTGCCAGCAGCTCGACTGGTTATAATTCACCCCTCCACTTT. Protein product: CASSSTGYNSPLHF.

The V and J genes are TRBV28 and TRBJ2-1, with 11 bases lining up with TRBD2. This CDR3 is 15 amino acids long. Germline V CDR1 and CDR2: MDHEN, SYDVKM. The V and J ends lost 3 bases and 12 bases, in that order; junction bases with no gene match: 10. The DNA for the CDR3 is TGTGCCAGCAGTTTTCATAGCGGGGGGGCCCTGGGGCAGTTCTTC. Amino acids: CASSFHSGGALGQFF.

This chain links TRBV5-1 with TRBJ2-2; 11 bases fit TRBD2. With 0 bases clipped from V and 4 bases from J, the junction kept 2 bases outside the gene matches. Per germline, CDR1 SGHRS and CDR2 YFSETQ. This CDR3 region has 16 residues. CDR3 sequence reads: CASSLGGLAGTGELFF. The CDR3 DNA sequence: TGCGCCAGCAGCTTGGGTGGACTAGCGGGCACCGGGGAGCTGTTTTTT.

CDR3 region: CASSFPTGGEAPEQYV. The CDR3, as DNA: TGTGCCAGCAGTTTTCCGACAGGGGGCGAGGCGCCCGAGCAGTACGTC. The chain is built from TRBV27 and TRBJ2-7, with 10 bases lining up with TRBD1. This CDR3 is 16 amino acids long. The J segment lost 6 bases and the V segment lost 3 bases, leaving 11 bases of the junction unmatched. Germline values: CDR1 MNHEY, CDR2 SMNVEV (reference sequence).

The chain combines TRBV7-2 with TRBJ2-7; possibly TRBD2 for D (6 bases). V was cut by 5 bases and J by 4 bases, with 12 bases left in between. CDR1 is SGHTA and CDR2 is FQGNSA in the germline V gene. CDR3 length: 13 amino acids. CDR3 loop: CASSLGAGYEQYF. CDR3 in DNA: TGTGCCAGCAGCCTAGGGGCGGGGTACGAGCAGTACTTC.

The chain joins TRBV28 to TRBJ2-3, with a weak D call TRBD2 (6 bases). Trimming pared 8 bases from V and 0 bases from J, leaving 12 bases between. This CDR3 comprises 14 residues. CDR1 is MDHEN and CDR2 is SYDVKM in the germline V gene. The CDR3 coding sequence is TGTGCCAGCCATGCCGGGACTAGCACAGATACGCAGTATTTT. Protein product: CASHAGTSTDTQYF.